Presented here are 24 T cell receptor beta chains from one specimen sequenced in a study of blood T cell repertoires in COVID-19. Only in-frame clones appear in the TCRdb table, and some are missing; sequencing was by immunoSEQ multiplex PCR. Of around 15,000 clones listed, about nine tenths were seen once; the top ten hold 10%. The sample was peripheral blood. The receptors derive from a man older than 75 with acute or convalescent COVID-19.

The CDR3 region has the DNA TGTGCCAGTCGACAGGAAGGGGCCGTCACTGAAGCTTTCTTT. Translating gives CASRQEGAVTEAFF. The chain combines TRBV2 with TRBJ1-1; perhaps TRBD1 as D (6 bases). The CDR3 totals 14 residues. V was trimmed by 9 bases and J by 4 bases, leaving 18 bases between them. From germline, CDR1 is SNHLY and CDR2 FYNNEI. Complete variable domain (other parts from reference TRBV2 and TRBJ1-1): EPEVTQTPSHQVTQMGQEVILRCVPISNHLYFYWYRQILGQKVEFLVSFYNNEISEKSEIFDDQFSVERPDGSNFTLKIRSTKLEDSAMYFCASRQEGAVTEAFFGQGTRLTVV.

The gene calls are TRBV12-5 and TRBJ2-7; 8 nucleotides match TRBD2. Unmatched junction bases numbered 8, after V lost 7 bases and J lost 6 bases. Germline CDR1 LGHNT, CDR2 FRNRAP. This CDR3 is 13 amino acids long. In DNA, the CDR3 is TGTGCTAGTGTTGGGACTAGTATGGCCGAGCAGTACTTC. This encodes CASVGTSMAEQYF.

The chain uses TRBV19 and TRBJ1-5; D unclear. Per the germline V gene, CDR1 is LNHDA and CDR2 is SQIVND (reference sequence). The CDR3 extends over 15 amino acids. Trimming pared 4 bases from V and 1 base from J, leaving 11 bases between. CDR3: CASSNGVRSNQPQHF. DNA for the CDR3: TGTGCCAGTAGTAACGGGGTTAGGAGCAATCAGCCCCAGCATTTT.

The rearrangement uses TRBV6-5 and TRBJ1-2, with 12 bases matching TRBD1. Germline V gene data show CDR1 as MNHEY and CDR2 as SVGAGI. After removal of 4 bases from V and 8 bases from J, the junction contained 5 bases not matched to a gene. The CDR3 is made up of 14 amino acids. CDR3 amino acids: CASSLGQGARGYTF. The CDR3 DNA reads as TGTGCCAGCAGTTTGGGACAGGGGGCGAGAGGCTACACCTTC.

The chain joins TRBV19 to TRBJ1-5; TRBD1 aligns across 11 bases. J lost 4 bases, V lost 8 bases, and 7 bases had no gene match. CDR1 is LNHDA, CDR2 SQIVND, per germline (reference sequence). The CDR3 extends over 15 amino acids. CDR3 DNA: TGTGCCAGTGCCGGACAGGGGGCGGGTAATCAGCCCCAGCATTTT. Protein: CASAGQGAGNQPQHF.

Relative to its sample, this clone is medium-sized. The genes are TRBV7-6 and TRBJ1-3, with D perhaps TRBD1 (5 bases). V gave up 2 bases and J gave up 0 bases, with 14 bases separating them. The V gene's germline CDR1 is SGHVS and CDR2 FNYEAQ. The CDR3 is 17 amino acids. The CDR3 protein is CASSLKPLGASGNTIYF. Here the CDR3 DNA reads TGTGCCAGCAGCTTAAAGCCCCTAGGGGCCTCTGGAAACACCATATATTTT. Drawing the rest from reference TRBV7-6 and TRBJ1-3, the complete variable domain is GAGVSQSPRYKVTKRGQDVALRCDPISGHVSLYWYRQALGQGPEFLTYFNYEAQQDKSGLPNDRFSAERPEGSISTLTIQRTEQRDSAMYRCASSLKPLGASGNTIYFGEGSWLTVV.

V and J are TRBV10-2 and TRBJ1-1; D is possibly TRBD1 (5 bases). V dropped 6 bases and J dropped 5 bases, with 10 bases sitting between them. The CDR3 covers 12 residues. Germline V gene lookup returns CDR1 WSHSY and CDR2 SAAADI. CDR3 coding DNA: TGCGCCAGCAGGGACACGCGAACTGAAGCTTTCTTT. Encoded protein: CASRDTRTEAFF.

V usage is TRBV7-8 and J usage is TRBJ2-2; possible D gene TRBD2, 6 bases. Germline-derived CDR1 and CDR2 are SGHVS and FQNEAQ. This CDR3 is 15 amino acids long. V was cut by 1 base and J by 5 bases, with 11 bases left in between. The CDR3 DNA reads TGTGCCAGCAGCTTAGGGGGCGCGGGGACCGGGGAGCTGTTTTTT. Amino acid sequence: CASSLGGAGTGELFF.

V is TRBV10-3 and J is TRBJ2-1; TRBD1 matches 9 bases. Germline-derived CDR1 and CDR2 are ENHRY and SYGVKD. There are 13 residues in the CDR3. V was pared by 4 bases and J by 5 bases, with 0 bases of the junction left unmatched. Written as DNA, the CDR3 is TGTGCCATCAGTGGGGACAGGGACAATGAGCAGTTCTTC. Protein product: CAISGDRDNEQFF.

This chain links TRBV6-5 with TRBJ1-2; 8 bases fit TRBD1. The germline V gene encodes CDR1 MNHEY and CDR2 SVGAGI. Trimming at V came to 4 bases and at J to 8 bases, leaving 3 bases not matched to a gene. The CDR3 runs to 12 residues. The CDR3 DNA reads TGTGCCAGCAGTTCCGCAGGGGGCGGCTACACCTTC. It yields the protein CASSSAGGGYTF.

This clone was recorded only once. The chain combines TRBV11-2 with TRBJ2-7; TRBD2 aligns across 7 bases. Germline assignment: CDR1 SGHAT and CDR2 FQNNGV. The CDR3 is 12 residues long. The junction had 6 bases not matched to a gene; V was cut back by 6 bases and J by 7 bases. The CDR3 reads CASRQSGGEQYF. CDR3 bases: TGTGCCAGCAGACAGTCGGGAGGTGAGCAGTACTTC.

This clone showed up just once. The chain recombines TRBV18 with TRBJ1-2; D gene ambiguous. Per germline, CDR1 KGHSH and CDR2 LQKENI. CDR3 size: 15 residues. Trimming shortened V by 2 bases and J by 4 bases, and 14 bases separated the two germline ends. CDR3 sequence (DNA): TGTGCCAGCTCACCAGATTTGGGCAGCATCTATGGCTACACCTTC. This codes for CASSPDLGSIYGYTF.

The chain employs TRBV5-1 and TRBJ2-1; D remains unclear. The V gene's germline CDR1 is SGHRS and CDR2 YFSETQ. The ends were cut back, 5 bases at V and 2 bases at J, with 8 bases in the middle. The CDR3 sequence is 13 residues long. CDR3 nucleotide sequence: TGCGCCAGCAGAGCCGAGCCCTACAATGAGCAGTTCTTC. Its protein product is CASRAEPYNEQFF.

The chain combines TRBV6-5 with TRBJ1-4; a weak D match, TRBD1 (5 bases). Between the trimmed V and J ends, which lost 4 bases and 3 bases, there was a span of 9 bases. CDR1 and CDR2 from the germline V gene are MNHEY and SVGAGI. This CDR3 is built from 14 residues. The CDR3 DNA reads as TGTGCCAGCAGTTTCGGGGGATCTAATGAAAAACTGTTTTTT. This gives the protein CASSFGGSNEKLFF.

The chain links TRBV25-1 to TRBJ2-1; 9 nucleotides line up with TRBD2. Germline lookup yields CDR1 MGHDK and CDR2 SYGVNS. Losses at the gene ends were 7 bases for V and 1 base for J; bases not matched to a gene: 5. The CDR3 is made up of 15 amino acids. CDR3 nucleotide sequence: TGTGCCAGCACTAATCTAGCGGGGTCCTACAATGAGCAGTTCTTC. Translated: CASTNLAGSYNEQFF.

J is TRBJ1-1 and V is TRBV20-1; weak D call: TRBD1 (6 bases). The V gene's germline CDR1 is DFQATT and CDR2 SNEGSKA (reference sequence). The CDR3 extends over 11 amino acids. V lost 6 bases to trimming and J lost 3 bases, with 8 bases between them. For the CDR3, the DNA is TGCAGTGCATCAGGGGACACTGAAGCTTTCTTT. Amino acids: CSASGDTEAFF.

The V call is TRBV6-5, the J call TRBJ2-1; the match to TRBD2 covers 8 bases. The V and J ends lost 4 bases and 14 bases, in that order; junction bases with no gene match: 7. The CDR3 is made up of 12 amino acids. Germline CDR1 MNHEY, CDR2 SVGAGI. In DNA, the CDR3 is TGTGCCAGCAGTTCCGGGACTAGGAGTGAGTTCTTC. It translates to CASSSGTRSEFF.

The chain combines TRBV18 with TRBJ1-2; no clear D gene. The CDR3 is 13 amino acids. Germline lookup yields CDR1 KGHSH and CDR2 LQKENI. V was cut by 3 bases and J by 3 bases, with 8 bases left in between. CDR3 coding DNA: TGTGCCAGCTCACCGTCCCGGGACTATGGCTACACCTTC. This encodes CASSPSRDYGYTF.

CDR3 in amino acids: CASRRDRVLQPQHF. In DNA, the CDR3 is TGTGCCAGCAGGAGGGACAGGGTGCTTCAGCCCCAGCATTTT. V gene TRBV6-5 combines with J gene TRBJ1-5, with TRBD1 matching 9 bases. J was trimmed by 6 bases and V by 6 bases; bases with no gene match: 6. This CDR3 comprises 14 residues. From germline, CDR1 is MNHEY and CDR2 SVGAGI.

This clone was found a few times. The chain has TRBV2 and TRBJ1-1; 7 bases line up with TRBD1. Germline assignment: CDR1 SNHLY and CDR2 FYNNEI. The CDR3 contains 14 residues. The junction had 3 bases not matched to a gene; V was cut back by 5 bases and J by 0 bases. The CDR3, as DNA: TGTGCCAGCAGTCCGGGACAGATGAACACTGAAGCTTTCTTT. It yields the protein CASSPGQMNTEAFF.

The chain links TRBV2 to TRBJ2-7, with TRBD1 matching over 8 bases. V dropped 7 bases and J dropped 6; count of bases not matched to a gene: 11. CDR1 SNHLY and CDR2 FYNNEI come from the germline V gene. This CDR3 contains 14 residues. CDR3 amino acids: CASNFQGARTEQYF. The CDR3 DNA follows: TGTGCCAGCAACTTTCAGGGGGCGCGCACCGAGCAGTACTTC.

The CDR3 loop reads CASSATAAGELFF. The CDR3 nucleotides are TGTGCCAGCAGTGCTACAGCGGCCGGGGAGCTGTTTTTT. The rearrangement joins TRBV2 to TRBJ2-2, with a possible D match to TRBD2 (5 bases). Germline assignment: CDR1 SNHLY and CDR2 FYNNEI. The CDR3 extends over 13 amino acids. The V gene lost 4 bases and the J gene lost 6 bases, with 9 bases spanning the gap.

The chain has TRBV7-3 and TRBJ2-6, with D possibly TRBD1 on 5 matching bases. CDR1 and CDR2 from the germline V gene are SGHTA and FQGTGA. Trimming shortened V by 4 bases and J by 1 base, and 8 bases separated the two germline ends. This CDR3 spans 15 amino acids. The CDR3 here is CASSSQASGANVLTF. CDR3 nucleotides: TGTGCCAGCAGCTCACAGGCTTCTGGGGCCAACGTCCTGACTTTC.

V gene TRBV5-1 combines with J gene TRBJ2-2; the D gene is possibly TRBD1 (5 bases). Germline lookup yields CDR1 SGHRS and CDR2 YFSETQ. With 0 bases removed from V and 2 bases from J, the gap between germline ends came to 8 bases. The CDR3 extends over 15 amino acids. CDR3 sequence: CASSLGQLNTGELFF. The CDR3 nucleotides are TGCGCCAGCAGCTTGGGACAGCTAAACACCGGGGAGCTGTTTTTT.